This TCR beta chain is drawn from a study of CD8+ T cells in alopecia areata. The CDR3 has 11 residues. The V and J ends lost 6 bases and 6 bases respectively, with 9 bases between them. Germline V gives CDR1 SQVTM, CDR2 ANQGSEA. Documented treatment: oral pan-JAK inhibitor, 5-10 mg twice daily. This clone has a handful of counts. Its target is unknown. The sequencing template was cDNA reverse transcribed from extracted RNA. The method was immunoSEQ multiplex PCR; TCRdb's version includes in-frame clones alone and lacks a portion of them. The sample holds around 100,000 clones, 44% seen once. Whole-study results and caveats: It was less clear whether patients shared TCRs than it was in mice, possibly because of HLA. Amid tofacitinib therapy, many expanded lesional clones stayed present in scalp and blood.

Sample: CD8+ T cells sorted from blood, taken at week 24, from a patient treated with tofacitinib. The chain recombines TRBV29-1 with TRBJ2-1; no reliable D call. The sequence was obtained from a human donor with alopecia areata. DNA for the CDR3: TGCAGCGTGCAGAGCCCCAATGAGCAGTTCTTC. This translates into CSVQSPNEQFF.